The 16 T cell receptor beta chains below were found in one sample sequenced in a study of cytomegalovirus exposure and HLA in healthy donors. 60 Vbeta and 13 Jbeta primers were used in PCR. Clones were read by immunoSEQ multiplex PCR, and TCRdb kept only the in-frame ones, dropping some. The sample gives some 140,000 clones, 65% to 85% of which show up once; more than 0.75% is in the top ten. The material sequenced was PBMCs. These receptors originate from a man aged 18 to 30 in good health and CMV-seronegative.

The chain links TRBV7-9 to TRBJ2-5; the D gene is possibly TRBD1 (5 bases). The J call may be faulty, since TRBJ2-7 better matches the DNA end. The CDR3 consists of 14 residues. Per germline, CDR1 SEHNR and CDR2 FQNEAQ (reference sequence). The CDR3 loop is CASSNRTPPYEQYF. In nucleotides, the CDR3 is TGTGCCAGCAGCAACCGGACACCTCCCTACGAGCAGTACTTC.

The chain joins TRBV10-3 to TRBJ1-3; D unclear. The V end was cut by 6 bases, the J end by 0 bases, with 3 bases between. CDR1 is ENHRY and CDR2 is SYGVKD in the germline V gene. This CDR3 contains 12 residues. The CDR3 nucleotides read TGTGCCATCAGCAGCTCTGGAAACACCATATATTTT. The encoded protein is CAISSSGNTIYF.

The V call is TRBV30, the J call TRBJ1-6; 8 bases agree with TRBD1. Per the germline V gene, CDR1 is GTSNPN and CDR2 is SVGIG (reference sequence). This CDR3 has 15 residues. The junction had 14 bases not matched to a gene; V was cut back by 7 bases and J by 9 bases. Written as DNA, the CDR3 is TGTGCCTCCCGGCCAGGGGGCGCCTCTCCTTCACCCCTCCACTTT. As protein: CASRPGGASPSPLHF.

This clone turned up a few times. The chain combines TRBV5-1 with TRBJ1-1; perhaps TRBD1 as D (5 bases). Germline V lookup: CDR1 SGHRS, CDR2 YFSETQ. The V end lost 4 bases, the J end lost 5 bases, and 15 bases lay between the germline ends. There are 14 residues in the CDR3. In DNA form, the CDR3 reads TGCGCCAGCAGCCAGATCGGGGGGGGGACTGAAGCTTTCTTT. Amino acid sequence: CASSQIGGGTEAFF.

The chain couples TRBV6-5 to TRBJ1-1; 7 bases agree with TRBD1. V lost 4 bases, J lost 1 base, and 6 bases stayed unmatched. Germline loops: CDR1 MNHEY, CDR2 SVGAGI. The CDR3 covers 15 residues. For the CDR3, the DNA is TGTGCCAGCAGTTTCCTGACAGGGCGGAACACTGAAGCTTTCTTT. This gives the protein CASSFLTGRNTEAFF.

The chain carries TRBV19 and TRBJ1-2; D is unclear. Germline V CDR1 and CDR2: LNHDA, SQIVND (reference sequence). The CDR3 is 13 residues long. Trimming took 8 bases from V and 1 from J, leaving 11 bases between them. CDR3 bases: TGTGCCAGTTGCCGGAGTTATAACTATGGCTACACCTTC. Translated: CASCRSYNYGYTF.

To note about this clone: At one boundary the junction diverges from the germline segment, which might be a read error. The sample holds other DNA sequences that translate to the same CDR3. The chain recombines TRBV27 with TRBJ2-6; a weak D match, TRBD1 (5 bases). CDR1 and CDR2 from the germline V gene are MNHEY and SMNVEV (reference sequence). The CDR3 is 16 residues long. The CDR3 sequence: CASSLSSYSGANVLTF. The CDR3 DNA is TGTGCCAGCAGTTTATCATCCTACTCTGGGGCCAACGTTCTGACTTTC.

This chain uses TRBV2 with TRBJ2-3, with a possible D match to TRBD1 (5 bases). CDR1 is SNHLY, CDR2 FYNNEI, per germline. With 3 bases removed from V and 3 bases from J, the gap between germline ends came to 13 bases. This CDR3 is 15 amino acids long. Written as DNA, the CDR3 is TGTGCCAGCAGTGATTTTGCAGGGTTTACAGATACGCAGTATTTT. Amino acids: CASSDFAGFTDTQYF.

V usage is TRBV13 and J usage is TRBJ1-2, with 10 bases that match TRBD1. Germline lookup yields CDR1 PRHDT and CDR2 FYEKMQ (reference sequence). Unmatched junction bases numbered 8, after V lost 6 bases and J lost 10 bases. The CDR3 runs to 13 residues. The CDR3 bases are TGTGCCAGCAGTTCGACAGGGGGCAATGACTACACCTTC. The encoded protein is CASSSTGGNDYTF.

The chain carries TRBV19 and TRBJ2-6, with D perhaps matching TRBD2 (5 bases). The CDR3 length is 16 residues. V shed 3 bases and J shed 3 bases, with 12 bases lying between them. Germline V gives CDR1 LNHDA, CDR2 SQIVND (reference sequence). The CDR3 is CASSIRAGVGANVLTF. The CDR3 DNA reads as TGTGCCAGTAGTATTCGAGCCGGGGTTGGGGCCAACGTCCTGACTTTC.

The chain couples TRBV5-4 to TRBJ1-2; tentatively, D is TRBD1 (6 bases). The V gene's germline CDR1 is SGHNT and CDR2 YYREEE (reference sequence). The CDR3 contains 14 residues. Trimming took 5 bases from V and 7 from J, leaving 18 bases between them. For the CDR3, the DNA is TGTGCCAGCAGGAAGGAACAGGGCCAGGTTGGCTACACCTTC. It codes for CASRKEQGQVGYTF.

This clone showed up just a few times. The V gene is TRBV7-8, the J gene TRBJ1-3; D may be TRBD1 (5 bases). CDR1 is SGHVS, CDR2 FQNEAQ, per germline. V lost 4 bases to trimming and J lost 3 bases, with 13 bases between them. The CDR3 length is 15 residues. Here the CDR3 DNA reads TGTGCCAGCAGCTCACACCTACAGGTTGGAAACACCATATATTTT. Amino acid sequence: CASSSHLQVGNTIYF.

The chain uses TRBV4-1 and TRBJ1-3; D unresolved. V lost 2 bases and J 2 bases, leaving 10 bases between the germline ends. This CDR3 spans 15 amino acids. CDR1 is MGHRA and CDR2 is YSYEKL in the germline V gene. The CDR3 DNA is TGCGCCAGCAGCCAATTCGCAGGCACTGGAAACACCATATATTTT. Its translation: CASSQFAGTGNTIYF.

This clone is a singleton in its sample. The chain uses TRBV7-2 and TRBJ2-2, with 12 nucleotides matching TRBD1. The CDR3 extends over 15 amino acids. CDR1 and CDR2 from the germline V gene are SGHTA and FQGNSA. Unmatched junction bases numbered 3, after V lost 5 bases and J lost 5 bases. CDR3 sequence (DNA): TGTGCCAGCAGCAGGGGACAGGGGGCGACCGGGGAGCTGTTTTTT. It translates to CASSRGQGATGELFF.

The chain has TRBV29-1 and TRBJ1-2; D uncertain. Trimming shortened V by 4 bases and J by 6 bases, and 12 bases separated the two germline ends. The V gene's germline CDR1 is SQVTM and CDR2 ANQGSEA. CDR3 length equals 12 residues. The CDR3 DNA reads TGCAGCGTTGTGGGCAGTATTCATGGCTACACCTTC. This sequence encodes CSVVGSIHGYTF.

The chain is built from TRBV7-2 and TRBJ2-4; TRBD2 aligns across 7 bases. V lost 5 bases to trimming and J lost 0 bases; unmatched junction nucleotides: 16. The CDR3 consists of 19 residues. Germline V CDR1 and CDR2: SGHTA, FQGNSA. CDR3 sequence reads: CASSLLPRGGKEAKNIQYF. Here the CDR3 DNA reads TGTGCCAGCAGCCTCCTACCCCGCGGGGGTAAAGAAGCCAAAAACATTCAGTACTTC. Combining the CDR3 with reference TRBV7-2 and TRBJ2-4 gives the whole variable domain GAGVSQSPSNKVTEKGKDVELRCDPISGHTALYWYRQSLGQGLEFLIYFQGNSAPDKSGLPSDRFSAERTGGSVSTLTIQRTQQEDSAVYLCASSLLPRGGKEAKNIQYFGAGTRLSVL.